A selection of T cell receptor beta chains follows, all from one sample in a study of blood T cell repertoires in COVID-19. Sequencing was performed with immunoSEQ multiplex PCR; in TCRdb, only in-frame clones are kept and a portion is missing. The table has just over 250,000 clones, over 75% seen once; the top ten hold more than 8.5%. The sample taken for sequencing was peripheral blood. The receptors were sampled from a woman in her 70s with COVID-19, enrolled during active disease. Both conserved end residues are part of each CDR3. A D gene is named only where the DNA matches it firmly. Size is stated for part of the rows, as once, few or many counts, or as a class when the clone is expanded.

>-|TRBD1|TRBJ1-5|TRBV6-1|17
CASSERMTGVDNQPQHF
TGTGCCAGCAGTGAACGTATGACAGGGGTTGACAATCAGCCCCAGCATTTT
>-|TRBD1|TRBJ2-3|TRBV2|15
CASRRDRGMADTQYF
TGTGCCAGCAGGCGGGACAGGGGAATGGCAGATACGCAGTATTTT
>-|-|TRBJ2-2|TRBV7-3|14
CASSLKGYTGELFF
TGTGCCAGCAGCTTGAAGGGGTACACCGGGGAGCTGTTTTTT
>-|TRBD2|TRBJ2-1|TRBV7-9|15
CASKEGAGGNNEQFF
TGTGCCAGCAAGGAGGGAGCGGGAGGGAACAATGAGCAGTTCTTC
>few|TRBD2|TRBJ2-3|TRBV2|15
CASSEAGLGPDTQYF
TGTGCCAGCAGTGAGGCGGGACTAGGGCCAGATACGCAGTATTTT
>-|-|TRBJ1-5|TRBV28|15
CASSFSQISNQPQHF
TGTGCCAGCAGTTTCTCTCAGATTAGCAATCAGCCCCAGCATTTT
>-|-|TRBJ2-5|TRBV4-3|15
CASSPGVGVQETQYF
TGCGCCAGCAGCCCGGGGGTCGGAGTCCAAGAGACCCAGTACTTC
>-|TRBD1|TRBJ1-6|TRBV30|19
CAWSATVGTGLAYNSPLHF
TGTGCCTGGAGTGCGACCGTCGGGACAGGGTTAGCCTATAATTCACCCCTCCACTTT
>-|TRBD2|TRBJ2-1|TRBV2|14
CASRPTSGRNEQFF
TGTGCCAGCAGGCCGACTAGCGGGAGGAATGAGCAGTTCTTC
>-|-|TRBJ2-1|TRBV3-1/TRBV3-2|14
CASTPRGSYNEQFF
TGTGCCAGCACCCCGAGAGGGTCATACAATGAGCAGTTCTTC
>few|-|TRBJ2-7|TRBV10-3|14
CATKQPGVPYEQYF
TGTGCCACCAAACAACCAGGGGTTCCCTACGAGCAGTACTTC
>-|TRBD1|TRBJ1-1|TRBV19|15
CASSPTGGFVTEAFF
TGTGCCAGTAGCCCGACAGGGGGCTTCGTCACTGAAGCTTTCTTT
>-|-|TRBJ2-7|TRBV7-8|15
CASSPFTDSLYEQYF
TGTGCCAGCAGCCCATTTACCGACAGCCTCTACGAGCAGTACTTC
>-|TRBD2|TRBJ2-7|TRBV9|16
CASSVSGTSDGGEQYF
TGTGCCAGCAGCGTAAGCGGGACTAGCGACGGGGGGGAGCAGTACTTC
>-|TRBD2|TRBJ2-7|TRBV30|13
CAWKELANYEQYF
TGTGCCTGGAAGGAACTAGCGAACTACGAGCAGTACTTC
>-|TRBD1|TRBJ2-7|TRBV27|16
CASSLGTGQGIYEQYF
TGTGCCAGCAGTTTAGGTACGGGACAGGGGATCTACGAGCAGTACTTC
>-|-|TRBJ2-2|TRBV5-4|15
CASSFPGQNTGELFF
TGTGCCAGCAGCTTCCCGGGACAGAACACCGGGGAGCTGTTTTTT
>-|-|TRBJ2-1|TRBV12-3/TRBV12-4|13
CASSRIIPHEQFF
TGTGCCAGCAGCAGAATTATTCCCCATGAGCAGTTCTTC
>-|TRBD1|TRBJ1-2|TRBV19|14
CASSNSGQIYSYTF
TGTGCCAGTAGTAATTCGGGACAGATCTATAGCTACACCTTC
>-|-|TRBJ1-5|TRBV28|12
CASTQINQPQHF
TGTGCCAGCACTCAGATCAATCAGCCCCAGCATTTT
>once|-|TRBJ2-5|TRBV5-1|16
CASSFQQGLGQETQYF
TGCGCCAGCAGCTTCCAACAGGGATTAGGCCAAGAGACCCAGTACTTC
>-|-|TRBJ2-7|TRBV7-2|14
CASSLVPGTYEQYF
TGTGCCAGCAGCTTAGTCCCAGGTACCTACGAGCAGTACTTC
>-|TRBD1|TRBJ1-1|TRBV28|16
CASSLGIQGAWAEAFF
TGTGCCAGCAGTTTAGGGATACAGGGGGCTTGGGCTGAAGCTTTCTTT
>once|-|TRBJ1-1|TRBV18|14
CASSPGQGWTEAFF
TGTGCCAGCTCACCAGGGCAGGGCTGGACTGAAGCTTTCTTT
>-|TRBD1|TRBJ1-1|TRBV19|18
CASSKDDVRGRLNTEAFF
TGTGCCAGTAGTAAGGATGATGTAAGGGGGCGACTGAACACTGAAGCTTTCTTT
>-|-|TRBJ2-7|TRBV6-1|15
CASSEERQGLYEQYF
TGTGCCAGCAGTGAAGAAAGGCAGGGCCTCTACGAGCAGTACTTC
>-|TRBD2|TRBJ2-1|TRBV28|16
CASSFGQREVNNEQFF
TGTGCCAGCAGTTTCGGGCAGCGGGAGGTTAACAATGAGCAGTTCTTC
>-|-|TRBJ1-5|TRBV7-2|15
CASSLGASSNQPQHF
TGTGCCAGCAGCTTAGGGGCCAGTTCCAATCAGCCCCAGCATTTT
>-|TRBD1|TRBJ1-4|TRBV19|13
CASSQGQNEKLFF
TGTGCCAGTAGCCAGGGACAGAATGAAAAACTGTTTTTT
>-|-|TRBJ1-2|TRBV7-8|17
CASSTRDKPSGKYGYTF
TGTGCCAGCAGCACCCGCGACAAACCCTCTGGCAAGTATGGCTACACCTTC
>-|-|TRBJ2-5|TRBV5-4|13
CASSSQRIETQYF
TGTGCCAGCAGCTCCCAGCGGATCGAGACCCAGTACTTC
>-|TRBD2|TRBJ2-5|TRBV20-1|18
CSASFFASGLAGEETQYF
TGCAGTGCTAGTTTTTTCGCCTCCGGGCTAGCGGGAGAAGAGACCCAGTACTTC
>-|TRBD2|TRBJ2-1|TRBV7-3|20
CASSLTSAGYSGSSYNEQFF
TGTGCCAGCAGCTTAACGTCGGCAGGGTATAGCGGGAGCTCCTACAATGAGCAGTTCTTC
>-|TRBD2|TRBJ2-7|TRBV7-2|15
CASSSPGLADYEQYF
TGTGCCAGCAGCTCACCGGGACTAGCAGACTACGAGCAGTACTTC
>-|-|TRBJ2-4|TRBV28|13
CASSSEPADIQYF
TGTGCCAGCAGCTCGGAGCCGGCGGACATTCAGTACTTC
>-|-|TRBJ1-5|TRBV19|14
CASRADGNHQPQHF
TGTGCCAGTAGAGCGGACGGAAACCATCAGCCCCAGCATTTT